The clone carrying this TCR beta chain was seen a single time. Its antigen is still unknown. These data come from a study of graft-versus-host responses after intestinal transplantation. Study at large: Multivisceral, liver-intestinal, or isolated intestinal grafts were transplanted into recipients. The whole recipient group had anti-thymocyte globulin induction followed by tacrolimus and steroids for 2 to 3 years.

Sequencing used immunoSEQ multiplex PCR; TCRdb keeps in-frame clones, though not all of them. The sample shows around 26,000 clones, approximately 95% of them seen only once. Notes on the study in general: Patients who carried graft-donor T cell macrochimerism also had high graft-versus-host to host-versus-graft clonal ratios in their allografts. Early post-transplant HvG declines tracked with peak circulating GvH clone levels.

The germline gives CDR1 SNHLY, CDR2 FYNNEI. This CDR3 spans 16 amino acids. J gave up 13 bases and V 3 bases, and 15 bases lay outside the gene matches. The TCR originated in a human patient who received an intestinal transplant, so some T cells may come from the graft donor. This specimen was PBMCs, taken 156 days after intestinal transplant. The V and J genes are TRBV2 and TRBJ2-1; 10 nucleotides match TRBD2. The CDR3 loop reads CASSESSSGSVLGQFF. The DNA of the CDR3 is TGTGCCAGCAGTGAGTCGTCTAGCGGGAGTGTATTGGGCCAGTTCTTC.